What follows are 12 T cell receptor beta chains derived from one specimen sequenced in a study of T cell repertoires in cytomegalovirus infection. TCRdb reprocessed the reads via MiXCR and lists one record per CDR3 protein. The sample yields roughly 500,000 distinct CDR3 sequences, 11% seen once. The sequencing input was PBMCs. The receptors shown here come from a human donor in good health (CMV status not recorded). Some clones in this sample may be carry-over from other donors' samples.

This clonotype was seen only a few times. V gene TRBV20-1 combines with J gene TRBJ2-7, with 9 bases lining up with TRBD1. Germline values: CDR1 DFQATT, CDR2 SNEGSKA (reference sequence). This CDR3 has 14 residues. The CDR3 loop is CSGAGTGLSYEQYF. The CDR3, as DNA: TGCAGCGGGGCCGGGACAGGGCTTTCCTACGAGCAGTACTTC.

This clonotype was detected ten times or more. V is TRBV5-4 and J is TRBJ2-7, with D perhaps TRBD1 (6 bases). The germline V and J ends were trimmed by 7 bases and 4 bases, with 18 bases remaining between them. The CDR3 spans 14 residues. Germline-derived CDR1 and CDR2 are SGHNT and YYREEE (reference sequence). CDR3 loop: CASSSRGHPYEQYF. The CDR3 DNA reads as TGTGCCAGCTCTTCCCGGGGACACCCTTACGAGCAGTACTTC.

This clonotype was recorded at least ten times. This sequence joins TRBV19 and TRBJ2-3; 12 positions match TRBD2. Germline V gene data show CDR1 as LNHDA and CDR2 as SQIVND (reference sequence). The CDR3 consists of 19 residues. V lost 4 bases to trimming and J lost 4 bases; unmatched junction nucleotides: 15. CDR3 DNA sequence: TGTGCCAGTAGTACACCGACTAGCGGGAGCATTCTCGGAGCAGATACGCAGTATTTT. Its translation: CASSTPTSGSILGADTQYF.

The chain joins TRBV5-4 to TRBJ1-4; a weak D match, TRBD1 (5 bases). V was pared by 0 bases and J by 8 bases, with 17 bases between. Germline lookup yields CDR1 SGHNT and CDR2 YYREEE (reference sequence). This CDR3 region has 16 residues. The CDR3 region has the DNA TGTGCCAGCAGCTTGGCCGGGGGGGGGGTGGACGAAAAACTGTTTTTT. It specifies CASSLAGGGVDEKLFF.

For this clonotype: This may stem from a read error, because a much larger clone lies one nucleotide away. V is TRBV6-1 and J is TRBJ1-1, with 7 bases lining up with TRBD1. Germline lookup yields CDR1 MNHNS and CDR2 SASEGT. This CDR3 spans 13 amino acids. The CDR3 loop is CGSSVTGDTEAFF. The CDR3 DNA sequence: TGTGGCAGCAGCGTTACAGGGGACACTGAAGCTTTCTTT.

The genes are TRBV5-1 and TRBJ2-7; TRBD1 is a possible D gene (5 bases). The V gene lost 2 bases and the J gene lost 5 bases, with 8 bases spanning the gap. The CDR3 runs 12 residues. The V gene's germline CDR1 is SGHRS and CDR2 YFSETQ. The CDR3, as DNA: TGCGCCAGCAGCTTCCAAGGGGACGAGCAGTACTTC. Protein: CASSFQGDEQYF.

This clonotype was seen many times. The chain couples TRBV14 to TRBJ2-3; D uncertain. Germline V lookup: CDR1 SGHDN, CDR2 FVKESK. V lost 0 bases and J lost 2, with 12 bases in between. The CDR3 totals 16 residues. The CDR3 loop is CASSQEFGRYTDTQYF. The CDR3 region has the DNA TGTGCCAGCAGCCAAGAGTTCGGGCGATACACAGATACGCAGTATTTT.

This clonotype was detected ten times or more. The chain recombines TRBV30 with TRBJ2-1; D possibly corresponds to TRBD2 (6 bases). V lost 3 bases and J lost 5, with 17 bases in between. Germline V lookup: CDR1 GTSNPN, CDR2 SVGIG (reference sequence). CDR3 length: 15 residues. CDR3 nucleotide sequence: TGTGCCTGGAGCGAGAGACTAGTTGCCCACAATGAGCAGTTCTTC. Translation: CAWSERLVAHNEQFF. Together with reference TRBV30 and TRBJ2-1, the CDR3 gives the full variable domain: SQTIHQWPATLVQPVGSPLSLECTVEGTSNPNLYWYRQAAGRGLQLLFYSVGIGQISSEVPQNLSASRPQDRQFILSSKKLLLSDSGFYLCAWSERLVAHNEQFFGPGTRLTVL.

There are many counts of this clonotype. The chain carries TRBV7-9 and TRBJ2-7; D ambiguous. The CDR3 extends over 16 amino acids. The germline CDR1 and CDR2 sequences are SEHNR and FQNEAQ (reference sequence). V dropped 5 bases and J dropped 2 bases, with 19 bases sitting between them. CDR3 region: CASSPSTGQDTYEQYF. The CDR3 DNA follows: TGTGCCAGCAGCCCCAGCACGGGTCAAGATACCTACGAGCAGTACTTC.

This clonotype came up many times. The rearrangement links TRBV5-5 to TRBJ2-2, with 8 bases lining up with TRBD1. This CDR3 is 15 amino acids long. Trimming cost V 1 base and J 3 bases; bases outside gene matches: 2. Germline V gene data show CDR1 as SGHKS and CDR2 as YYEKEE (reference sequence). The CDR3 bases are TGTGCCAGCAGCTTGCGGACAGGGTACACCGGGGAGCTGTTTTTT. Protein product: CASSLRTGYTGELFF.

In its sample, this clonotype was seen many times. The chain recombines TRBV7-2 with TRBJ2-1; 11 bases line up with TRBD2. CDR1 is SGHTA, CDR2 FQGNSA, per germline. Trimming removed 0 bases from V and 7 bases from J; junction bases left unmatched: 5. This CDR3 spans 16 amino acids. This chain's CDR3 is CASSLARVAGGNEQFF. CDR3 in DNA: TGTGCCAGCAGCTTAGCGCGGGTAGCGGGGGGGAATGAGCAGTTCTTC.

Comment on this clonotype: The CDR3 ends on some other residue instead of the conserved phenylalanine or tryptophan, so this is likely a read error. No DNA is shown, since the ends of the CDR3 on it are uncertain; the CDR3 is the one TCRdb lists. This chain links TRBV6-5 with TRBJ2-7. The CDR3 is 8 residues long, counting both termini. Per the germline V gene, CDR1 is MNHEY and CDR2 is SVGAGI. The CDR3 here is CASSYETT.